This TCR beta chain was captured by sequencing in a study of shared clonotypes between healthy human individuals. The study, taken as a whole, reports: In general, naive subsets displayed greater estimated richness than memory subsets did.

Naive CD8 cells lacked CD45RO and underwent positive selection for CCR7, leaving out terminally differentiated effector memory CD45RA+ cells. The trim removed 1 base at V and 6 bases at J, leaving 8 bases unmatched. Per germline, CDR1 MGHRA and CDR2 YSYEKL. CDR3 length equals 16 residues. Turning to this clone: The antigen remains undetermined.

The protocol was immunoSEQ multiplex PCR, while the TCRdb copy is restricted to in-frame clones and leaves out a portion. The sample lists fewer than 1 million clones, around 96% occurring once. This TCR derives from a man aged 25-45 years in good health. Sequencing input: naive CD8+ T cells sorted from blood. This rearrangement joins TRBV4-1 to TRBJ2-2, with 7 positions matching TRBD2. CDR3 amino acids: CASSQGWGGKAGELFF. CDR3 DNA sequence: TGCGCCAGCAGCCAAGGATGGGGAGGGAAGGCCGGGGAGCTGTTTTTT.